These T cell receptor beta chains were read from a single sample in a study of cytomegalovirus exposure and HLA in healthy donors. Only in-frame clones appear in the TCRdb table, and some are missing; sequencing was by immunoSEQ multiplex PCR. This sample carries 170,000 or so clones, roughly 75% of them seen once, and the ten largest clones take 1%. Input material: PBMCs. The receptor source for this set is a woman in her forties or fifties in good health and CMV-seropositive. The CDR3 runs from the conserved cysteine through the conserved F or W. The D gene is left open where the match is weak. Part of the rows lack a size; the others show once, few, many or a class for expanded clones.

cdr3_nt	cdr3_aa	clone_size	d_call	v_call	j_call
TGTGCCAGCAGATACCGTGGCAGTCATAATTCACCCCTCCACTTT	CASRYRGSHNSPLHF	.	.	TRBV7-8	TRBJ1-6
TGTGCCATCAGTGACGGGAGAGACTATGGCTACACCTTC	CAISDGRDYGYTF	.	.	TRBV10-3	TRBJ1-2
TGCAGCGTTGAAGATCCGGGACTAGCGGGAGGGCGTCCCTACAATGAGCAGTTCTTC	CSVEDPGLAGGRPYNEQFF	.	TRBD2	TRBV29-1	TRBJ2-1
TGTGCCTCTTCCAGAGGGGACTCCGCAATATACGAGCAGTACTTC	CASSRGDSAIYEQYF	.	.	TRBV19	TRBJ2-7
TGTGCCAGTGGGGACAGATCAAGTGGCTACACCTTC	CASGDRSSGYTF	.	TRBD1	TRBV19	TRBJ1-2
TGTGCCAGCAGCTTTGGGGACTACCGATACGAGCAGTACTTC	CASSFGDYRYEQYF	.	TRBD2	TRBV7-9	TRBJ2-7
TGTGCCAGCAGCTCCCACCTTGGCGACGGACAGAAGGACTCCTACGAGCAGTACTTC	CASSSHLGDGQKDSYEQYF	.	.	TRBV7-9	TRBJ2-7
TGTGCCAGCAGCGTAGGAGGGAATAGCAATCAGCCCCAGCATTTT	CASSVGGNSNQPQHF	.	.	TRBV9	TRBJ1-5
TGCAGCGTTGTTCCTAGCTCCTACGAGCAGTACTTC	CSVVPSSYEQYF	few	.	TRBV29-1	TRBJ2-7
TGCGCCAGCAGCTTGTGGACAGGCTCTGGAAACACCATATATTTT	CASSLWTGSGNTIYF	.	TRBD1	TRBV5-1	TRBJ1-3
TGTGCCACCAGCAGAGATAATAGGGGCACTGAAGCTTTCTTT	CATSRDNRGTEAFF	.	.	TRBV15	TRBJ1-1
TGCAGTGTAGGGGGCCATGGCTACACCTTC	CSVGGHGYTF	.	TRBD1	TRBV20-1	TRBJ1-2
TGTGCCAGCAGTGAAAGAGGGGAGACCCAGTACTTC	CASSERGETQYF	few	.	TRBV6-1	TRBJ2-5
TGTTCCAGCAGCCAGTTTGGTTCGGGATACCAAGAGACCCAGTACTTC	CSSSQFGSGYQETQYF	.	.	TRBV7-9	TRBJ2-5
TGTGTCAGCAGTTTGCAGGGACAGGGTAATCCCGGGGAGCTGTTTTTT	CVSSLQGQGNPGELFF	.	TRBD1	TRBV28	TRBJ2-2
TGTGCCAGCACCCGGTCGGGAGTGGCCTACGAGCAGTACTTC	CASTRSGVAYEQYF	.	.	TRBV28	TRBJ2-7
TGTGCCAGCAGTCCAGCGGGGGGGTACCAAGAGACCCAGTACTTC	CASSPAGGYQETQYF	.	TRBD2	TRBV2	TRBJ2-5
TGTGCCAGCAGTTCCACACGACTTAAAGAGACCCAGTACTTC	CASSSTRLKETQYF	few	.	TRBV28	TRBJ2-5
TGCAGCGTTGAAAGGGGACAGCTCTATGGCTACACCTTC	CSVERGQLYGYTF	.	TRBD1	TRBV29-1	TRBJ1-2
TGTGCCAGCAGTGCCCCGGGACAGACCTACACCTTC	CASSAPGQTYTF	.	TRBD1	TRBV6-5	TRBJ1-2
TGTGCCAGCAGCTCCAGGCGGGACAGTAGAGAAAAACTGTTTTTT	CASSSRRDSREKLFF	.	TRBD1	TRBV7-2	TRBJ1-4
TGTGCCAGCAGTCCCGGGACAGGGAGCAATCAGCCCCAGCATTTT	CASSPGTGSNQPQHF	.	TRBD1	TRBV27	TRBJ1-5
TGTGCCAGCAGCCCGTACCAAGAGACCCAGTACTTC	CASSPYQETQYF	once	.	TRBV7-2	TRBJ2-5
TGTGCCAGCAGCACAACCAAAGGACAGGGTAATGAAAAACTGTTTTTT	CASSTTKGQGNEKLFF	.	.	TRBV21-1	TRBJ1-4
TGTGCCAGTAGTATATGGACAGGGGATCAGCCCCAGCATTTT	CASSIWTGDQPQHF	.	TRBD1	TRBV19	TRBJ1-5
TGCGCCAGCAGCCTCAGCAGGGTAGAAGAAAAACTGTTTTTT	CASSLSRVEEKLFF	.	.	TRBV4-3	TRBJ1-4
TGTGCCAGCAGCTTAGAGGCGGGAGGGCCCCAAGAGACCCAGTACTTC	CASSLEAGGPQETQYF	.	TRBD2	TRBV7-8	TRBJ2-5
TGCGCCAGCAGTCACACAGGGTCCTACGAGCAGTACTTC	CASSHTGSYEQYF	.	.	TRBV23-1	TRBJ2-7
TGTGCCAGCCACCCGGGACTAGCGGGATTTCCCCAGTTCTTC	CASHPGLAGFPQFF	few	TRBD2	TRBV7-2	TRBJ2-1
TGCGCCAGCAGCCAAGCTCGGGAGAACACTGAAGCTTTCTTT	CASSQARENTEAFF	.	.	TRBV4-1	TRBJ1-1
TGTGCCAGCAGTCTAATTACCGGGACAGGCTACGAGCAGTACTTC	CASSLITGTGYEQYF	.	TRBD1	TRBV6-1	TRBJ2-7
TGTGCCAGCAGCTTAGAGCTCGCCGCAGGGGCTCGGGAGACCCAGTACTTC	CASSLELAAGARETQYF	.	.	TRBV11-2	TRBJ2-5
TGTGCCAGCAGTTTACGGGGAGTTAGTTCACCCCTCCACTTT	CASSLRGVSSPLHF	.	.	TRBV28	TRBJ1-6
TGTGCCAGCAGCGGCAAGGAGGGCATAACTGGAAACACCATATATTTT	CASSGKEGITGNTIYF	.	.	TRBV9	TRBJ1-3
TGTGCCAGCAGTGAATGGGCCGGTATGAACACTGAAGCTTTCTTT	CASSEWAGMNTEAFF	few	.	TRBV25-1	TRBJ1-1
TGTGCCAGCAGGCCGTCTAGCGGGACTTTCTATGAGCAGTTCTTC	CASRPSSGTFYEQFF	.	TRBD2	TRBV11-2	TRBJ2-1
TGCAGCGTTCGGGGGGACGTCTACAATGAGCAGTTCTTC	CSVRGDVYNEQFF	.	TRBD2	TRBV29-1	TRBJ2-1
TGCGCCAGCACCTTTGGGGGGAACCACGAGCAGTACTTC	CASTFGGNHEQYF	.	.	TRBV5-1	TRBJ2-7
TGTGCCAGCCGGGGGTCCTCAGCCACCGGGGAGCTGTTTTTT	CASRGSSATGELFF	.	.	TRBV6-1	TRBJ2-2
TGCGCCAGCAGCTTCACAGGGATGAACACTGAAGCTTTCTTT	CASSFTGMNTEAFF	.	.	TRBV5-1	TRBJ1-1
TGTGCCAGCAGTGAAGTACAGGGCACCACAGATACGCAGTATTTT	CASSEVQGTTDTQYF	.	.	TRBV6-1	TRBJ2-3
TGTGCCAGCAGCAAAGCGGGAGCGCCCTGGGAGCAGTTCTTC	CASSKAGAPWEQFF	.	TRBD2	TRBV5-6	TRBJ2-1
TGTGCCACCAGCAGAGGACAACTGAACACTGAAGCTTTCTTT	CATSRGQLNTEAFF	.	.	TRBV15	TRBJ1-1
TGTGCCAGCAGCTTGGATTCTCTCTCCTACAATGAGCAGTTCTTC	CASSLDSLSYNEQFF	.	.	TRBV5-4	TRBJ2-1
TGTGCCAGTAGTAAAGGCGGGGACTACGAGCAGTACTTC	CASSKGGDYEQYF	.	.	TRBV19	TRBJ2-7
TGTGCCAGCAGTGTGCAGGGGAATGAAAAACTGTTTTTT	CASSVQGNEKLFF	.	.	TRBV2	TRBJ1-4
TGTGCCAGCAGCTTAGTAACACTAGCTAGGAATGAGCAGTTCTTC	CASSLVTLARNEQFF	.	.	TRBV11-2	TRBJ2-1
TGTTCCAGCAGCTTCGGACTAGCGGGAGGGGGAGATACGCAGTATTTT	CSSSFGLAGGGDTQYF	.	TRBD2	TRBV7-9	TRBJ2-3
TGTGCCACCAGCAGGGTCCGGGGGGCCGGTAACACAGATACGCAGTATTTT	CATSRVRGAGNTDTQYF	.	.	TRBV15	TRBJ2-3
TGTGCCAGTAAATTAGCGGGGGGGACAGATACGCAGTATTTT	CASKLAGGTDTQYF	.	TRBD2	TRBV13	TRBJ2-3